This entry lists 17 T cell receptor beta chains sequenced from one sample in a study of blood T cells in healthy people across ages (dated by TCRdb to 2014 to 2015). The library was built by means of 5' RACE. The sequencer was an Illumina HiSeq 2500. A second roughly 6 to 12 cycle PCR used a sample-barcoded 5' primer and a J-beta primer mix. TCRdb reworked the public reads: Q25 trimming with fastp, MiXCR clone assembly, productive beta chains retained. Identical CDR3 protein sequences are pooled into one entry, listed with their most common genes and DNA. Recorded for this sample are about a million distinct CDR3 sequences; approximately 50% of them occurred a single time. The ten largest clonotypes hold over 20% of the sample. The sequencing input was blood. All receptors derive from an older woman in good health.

The CDR3 loop reads CASSPPTGTGGRNEQFF. The CDR3 DNA sequence: TGTGCCAGCTCACCACCTACAGGGACAGGGGGTCGGAATGAGCAGTTCTTC. This rearrangement joins TRBV18 to TRBJ2-1; TRBD1 matches 11 bases. The germline CDR1 and CDR2 sequences are KGHSH and LQKENI. V gave up 0 bases and J gave up 7 bases; unmatched junction bases: 8. This CDR3 has 17 residues. Full variable domain (outside the CDR3, taken from reference TRBV18 and TRBJ2-1): NAGVMQNPRHLVRRRGQEARLRCSPMKGHSHVYWYRQLPEEGLKFMVYLQKENIIDESGMPKERFSAEFPKEGPSILRIQQVVRGDSAAYFCASSPPTGTGGRNEQFFGPGTRLTVL.

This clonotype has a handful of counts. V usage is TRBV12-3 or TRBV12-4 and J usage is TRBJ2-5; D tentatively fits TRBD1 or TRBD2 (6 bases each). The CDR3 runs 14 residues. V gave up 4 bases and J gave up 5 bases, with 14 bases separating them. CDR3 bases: TGTGCCAGCAGTTCATACAGGGCGGGGGAGACCCAGTACTTC. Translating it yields CASSSYRAGETQYF.

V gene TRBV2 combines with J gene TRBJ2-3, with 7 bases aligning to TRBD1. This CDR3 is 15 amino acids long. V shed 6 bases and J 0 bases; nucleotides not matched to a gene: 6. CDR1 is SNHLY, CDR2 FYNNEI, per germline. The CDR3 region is CASRWWDRSTDTQYF. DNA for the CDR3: TGTGCCAGCAGGTGGTGGGACAGAAGCACAGATACGCAGTATTTT.

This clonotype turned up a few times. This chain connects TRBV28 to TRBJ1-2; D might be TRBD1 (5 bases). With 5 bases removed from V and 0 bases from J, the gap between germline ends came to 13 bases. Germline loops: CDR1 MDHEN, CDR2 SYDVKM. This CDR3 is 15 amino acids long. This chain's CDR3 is CASSLPGGANYGYTF. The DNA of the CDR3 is TGTGCCAGCAGTCTCCCGGGGGGAGCTAACTATGGCTACACCTTC.

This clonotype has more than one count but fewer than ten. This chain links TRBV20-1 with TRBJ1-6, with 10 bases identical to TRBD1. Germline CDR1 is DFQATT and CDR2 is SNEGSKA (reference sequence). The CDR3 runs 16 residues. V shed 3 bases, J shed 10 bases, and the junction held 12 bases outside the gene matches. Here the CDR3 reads CSARPRTGGMGSPLHF. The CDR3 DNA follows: TGCAGTGCTAGGCCTCGGACAGGGGGAATGGGGTCACCCCTCCACTTT.

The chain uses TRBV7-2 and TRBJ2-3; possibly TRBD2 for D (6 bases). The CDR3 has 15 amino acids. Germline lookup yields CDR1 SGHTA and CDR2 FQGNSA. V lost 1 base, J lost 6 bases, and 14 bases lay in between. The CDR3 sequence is CASSLGRLGLDTQYF. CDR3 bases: TGTGCCAGCAGCTTAGGCCGACTAGGGTTGGATACGCAGTATTTT.

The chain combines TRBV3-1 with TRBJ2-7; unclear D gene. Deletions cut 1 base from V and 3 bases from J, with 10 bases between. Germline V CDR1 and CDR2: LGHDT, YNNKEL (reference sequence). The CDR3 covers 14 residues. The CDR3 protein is CASSQALQHYEQYF. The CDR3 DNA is TGTGCCAGCAGCCAAGCCCTACAGCACTACGAGCAGTACTTC.

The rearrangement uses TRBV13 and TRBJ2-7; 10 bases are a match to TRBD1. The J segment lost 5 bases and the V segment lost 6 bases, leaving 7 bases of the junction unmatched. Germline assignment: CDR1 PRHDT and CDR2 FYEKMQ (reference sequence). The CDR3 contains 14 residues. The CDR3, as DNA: TGTGCCAGCAGATTACGACAGGGGGCGGACGAGCAGTACTTC. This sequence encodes CASRLRQGADEQYF.

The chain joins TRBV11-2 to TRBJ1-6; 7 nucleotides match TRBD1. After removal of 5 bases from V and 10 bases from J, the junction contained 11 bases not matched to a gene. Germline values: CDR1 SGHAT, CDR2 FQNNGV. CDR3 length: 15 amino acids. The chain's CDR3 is CASSEDRVWESPLHF. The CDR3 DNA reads TGTGCCAGCAGCGAAGACAGGGTTTGGGAATCACCCCTCCACTTT. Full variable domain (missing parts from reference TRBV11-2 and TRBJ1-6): EAGVAQSPRYKIIEKRQSVAFWCNPISGHATLYWYQQILGQGPKLLIQFQNNGVVDDSQLPKDRFSAERLKGVDSTLKIQPAKLEDSAVYLCASSEDRVWESPLHFGNGTRLTVT.

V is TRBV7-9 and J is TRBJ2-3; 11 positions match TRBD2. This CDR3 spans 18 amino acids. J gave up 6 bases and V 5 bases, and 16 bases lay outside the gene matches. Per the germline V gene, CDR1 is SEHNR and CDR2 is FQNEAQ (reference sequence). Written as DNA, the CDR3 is TGTGCCAGCAGCCCCTCCCAGATCATTAGCGGGAGGGTGGATACGCAGTATTTT. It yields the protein CASSPSQIISGRVDTQYF.

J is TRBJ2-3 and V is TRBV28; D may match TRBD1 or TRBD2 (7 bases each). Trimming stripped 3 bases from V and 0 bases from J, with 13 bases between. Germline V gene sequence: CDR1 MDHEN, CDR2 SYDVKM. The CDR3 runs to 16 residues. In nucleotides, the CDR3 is TGTGCCAGCAGTTTTTCAGCGGGACAGAGCACAGATACGCAGTATTTT. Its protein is CASSFSAGQSTDTQYF.

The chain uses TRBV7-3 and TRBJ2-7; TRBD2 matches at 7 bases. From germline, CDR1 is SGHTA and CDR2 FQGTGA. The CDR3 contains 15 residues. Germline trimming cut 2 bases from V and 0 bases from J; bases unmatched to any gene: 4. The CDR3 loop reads CASSLQAGNSYEQYF. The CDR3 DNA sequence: TGTGCCAGCAGCTTACAAGCGGGGAACTCCTACGAGCAGTACTTC.

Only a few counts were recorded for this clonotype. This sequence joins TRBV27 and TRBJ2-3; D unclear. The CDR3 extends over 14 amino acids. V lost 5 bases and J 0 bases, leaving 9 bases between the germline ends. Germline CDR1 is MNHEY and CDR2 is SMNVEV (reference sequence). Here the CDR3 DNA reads TGTGCCAGCAGTCAAACCATTAGCACAGATACGCAGTATTTT. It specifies CASSQTISTDTQYF.

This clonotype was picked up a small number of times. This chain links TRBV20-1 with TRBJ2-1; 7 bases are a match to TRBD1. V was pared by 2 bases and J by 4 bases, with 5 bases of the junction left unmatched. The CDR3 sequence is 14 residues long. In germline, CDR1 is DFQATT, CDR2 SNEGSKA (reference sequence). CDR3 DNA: TGCAGTGCTAGAAGGGACAGCAGATACAATGAGCAGTTCTTC. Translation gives CSARRDSRYNEQFF.

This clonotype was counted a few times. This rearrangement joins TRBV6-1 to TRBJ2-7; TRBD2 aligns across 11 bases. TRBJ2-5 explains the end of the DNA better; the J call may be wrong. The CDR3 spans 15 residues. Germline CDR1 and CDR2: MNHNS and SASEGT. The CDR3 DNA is TGTGCCAGCAGTCACACTAGCGGGAGAGTGGAGACCCAGTACTTC. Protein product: CASSHTSGRVETQYF.

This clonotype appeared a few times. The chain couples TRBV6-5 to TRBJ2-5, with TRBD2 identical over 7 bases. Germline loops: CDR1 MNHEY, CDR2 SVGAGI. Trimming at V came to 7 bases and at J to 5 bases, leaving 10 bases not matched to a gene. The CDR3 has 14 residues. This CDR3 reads CASKRLASAETQYF. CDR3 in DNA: TGTGCCAGCAAACGACTAGCATCCGCGGAGACCCAGTACTTC.

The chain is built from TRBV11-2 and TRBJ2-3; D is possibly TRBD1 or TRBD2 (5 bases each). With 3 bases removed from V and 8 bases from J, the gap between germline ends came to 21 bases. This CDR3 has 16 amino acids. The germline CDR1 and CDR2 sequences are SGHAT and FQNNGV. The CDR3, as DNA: TGTGCCAGCAGCTTGGGCTTGGGGGAAAGTATGGGTACGCAGTATTTT. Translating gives CASSLGLGESMGTQYF.